The 27 T cell receptor beta chains presented below share a single source sample, sequenced in a study of a mutant IDH1 vaccine in newly diagnosed glioma (dated by TCRdb to the early 2020s). These receptors have no identified antigens. The time point label, read with the paper, signifies: week 35, safety follow-up. Every vaccine dose consisted of 300 ug of a 20-mer mutant IDH1 peptide in Montanide, administered subcutaneously together with topical imiquimod. The library was made by the immunoSEQ multiplex PCR assay. Sourced from immuneACCESS, this table was stored by TCRdb with only in-frame sequences that have V and J called. A share of the clones is absent; for the studies checked, an unresolved V gene accounts for under half, and the remainder has no known explanation. The sample yields tens of thousands of clones; 80% to 85% were counted once. The top ten hold around 6.8% of the sample. The source was PBMCs, collected from a glioma patient whose treatment included an IDH1 peptide vaccine. All receptors derive from a young woman with glioma.

The rearrangement links TRBV19 to TRBJ2-7, with 7 bases identical to TRBD1. V lost 4 bases to trimming and J lost 6 bases; unmatched junction nucleotides: 6. The CDR3 has 13 residues. CDR1 and CDR2 (germline): LNHDA, SQIVND (reference sequence). For the CDR3, the DNA is TGTGCCAGTAGTACACTACAGGGGTCCGAGCAGTACTTC. This codes for CASSTLQGSEQYF.

This chain connects TRBV5-1 to TRBJ1-1; perhaps TRBD1 as D (5 bases). CDR1 is SGHRS and CDR2 is YFSETQ in the germline V gene. V lost 5 bases, J lost 1 base, and 12 bases lay in between. The CDR3 is made up of 14 amino acids. CDR3 in amino acids: CASREVGPNTEAFF. The DNA for the CDR3 is TGCGCCAGCAGGGAAGTGGGGCCGAACACTGAAGCTTTCTTT.

The chain joins TRBV5-1 to TRBJ1-1; D gene ambiguous. This CDR3 is 18 amino acids long. V shed 2 bases and J shed 0 bases, with 20 bases lying between them. The germline gives CDR1 SGHRS, CDR2 YFSETQ. In nucleotides, the CDR3 is TGCGCCAGCAGCTTAGAGGGTAGTAGGGATCTGATGAACACTGAAGCTTTCTTT. It yields the protein CASSLEGSRDLMNTEAFF.

This chain's CDR3 is CASSPGYEQYF. The CDR3 bases are TGTGCCAGCAGCCCCGGGTACGAGCAGTACTTC. The V call is TRBV7-9, the J call TRBJ2-7, with unresolved D. CDR1 SEHNR and CDR2 FQNEAQ come from the germline V gene (reference sequence). The CDR3 is 11 residues long. Between the trimmed V and J ends, which lost 5 bases and 4 bases, there was a span of 6 bases.

The chain uses TRBV27 and TRBJ1-5; D ambiguous. Per germline, CDR1 MNHEY and CDR2 SMNVEV (reference sequence). The CDR3 is made up of 13 amino acids. V shed 4 bases and J shed 6 bases, with 10 bases lying between them. DNA for the CDR3: TGTGCCAGCAGTTCTGACTGGGGTCAGCCCCAGCATTTT. It codes for CASSSDWGQPQHF.

V usage is TRBV19 and J usage is TRBJ1-3; no clear D. Trimming removed 6 bases at V and 2 bases at J, with 11 bases between. This CDR3 is built from 14 residues. Germline loops: CDR1 LNHDA, CDR2 SQIVND (reference sequence). The chain's CDR3 is CASSPEAAGNTIYF. CDR3 nucleotides: TGTGCCAGTAGCCCAGAGGCTGCTGGAAACACCATATATTTT.

The gene calls are TRBV6-1 and TRBJ1-6, with 8 bases identical to TRBD1. Trimming took 4 bases from V and 0 from J; bases not matched to a gene: 8. The CDR3 is 18 residues long. In germline, CDR1 is MNHNS, CDR2 SASEGT. CDR3 sequence (DNA): TGTGCCAGCAGTGTCGTCCGACAGGGGAGCTCCTATAATTCACCCCTCCACTTT. Translating gives CASSVVRQGSSYNSPLHF.

The chain carries TRBV11-2 and TRBJ1-3; 8 positions match TRBD1. Germline CDR1 SGHAT, CDR2 FQNNGV. There are 14 residues in the CDR3. Trimming took 5 bases from V and 4 from J; bases not matched to a gene: 4. The CDR3 bases are TGTGCCAGCAGCAGTCAGGGGGCGGGAAACACCATATATTTT. Its protein is CASSSQGAGNTIYF.

J is TRBJ2-5 and V is TRBV6-5; D is uncertain. Germline lookup yields CDR1 MNHEY and CDR2 SVGAGI. The CDR3 runs to 11 residues. V was clipped by 4 bases and J by 4 bases, with 4 bases between them. The CDR3 protein is CASSSRETQYF. DNA for the CDR3: TGTGCCAGCAGTTCCCGAGAGACCCAGTACTTC.

The chain joins TRBV27 to TRBJ2-1, with unresolved D. Germline CDR1 and CDR2: MNHEY and SMNVEV (reference sequence). Trimming took off 5 bases at V and 3 bases at J, with 11 bases between the two ends. CDR3 length: 14 amino acids. The CDR3 protein is CASSIGFLYNEQFF. The CDR3 DNA follows: TGTGCCAGCAGTATCGGGTTCCTCTACAATGAGCAGTTCTTC.

The chain has TRBV29-1 and TRBJ2-3; D possibly corresponds to TRBD1 (5 bases). V was cut by 3 bases and J by 7 bases, with 20 bases left in between. CDR1 is SQVTM, CDR2 ANQGSEA, per germline. CDR3 length: 15 amino acids. Here the CDR3 reads CSVESPLRPGNTQYF. CDR3 in DNA: TGCAGCGTTGAGTCCCCCCTCAGGCCAGGGAATACGCAGTATTTT.

This clone was observed once. The chain joins TRBV14 to TRBJ2-5, with unresolved D. This CDR3 has 15 amino acids. Germline values: CDR1 SGHDN, CDR2 FVKESK. V was pared by 1 base and J by 0 bases, with 9 bases between. CDR3 sequence: CASSQGLQDQETQYF. CDR3 in DNA: TGTGCCAGCAGCCAAGGTCTCCAGGACCAAGAGACCCAGTACTTC.

In this sample, this clone turned up once. This chain uses TRBV5-1 with TRBJ1-5; D remains ambiguous. Germline CDR1 is SGHRS and CDR2 is YFSETQ. This CDR3 has 13 residues. Between the trimmed V and J ends, which lost 0 bases and 0 bases, there was a span of 1 base. The CDR3 reads CASSLDSNQPQHF. The CDR3 DNA sequence: TGCGCCAGCAGCTTGGATAGCAATCAGCCCCAGCATTTT.

The chain employs TRBV2 and TRBJ2-2; D is possibly TRBD1 (6 bases). Germline CDR1 is SNHLY and CDR2 is FYNNEI. The length of the CDR3 is 14 residues. Between the trimmed V and J ends, which lost 1 base and 6 bases, there was a span of 9 bases. As DNA, the CDR3 is TGTGCCAGCAGTGAAGACAGGGAAGCCGGGGAGCTGTTTTTT. Amino acid sequence: CASSEDREAGELFF. The whole variable domain, remainder taken from reference TRBV2 and TRBJ2-2, is EPEVTQTPSHQVTQMGQEVILRCVPISNHLYFYWYRQILGQKVEFLVSFYNNEISEKSEIFDDQFSVERPDGSNFTLKIRSTKLEDSAMYFCASSEDREAGELFFGEGSRLTVL.

The chain is built from TRBV20-1 and TRBJ2-3; 7 bases line up with TRBD1. Trimming cost V 6 bases and J 5 bases; bases outside gene matches: 2. CDR3 length: 11 amino acids. The germline V gene encodes CDR1 DFQATT and CDR2 SNEGSKA (reference sequence). The CDR3 DNA follows: TGCAGTGCCCGGGACAGAGATACGCAGTATTTT. Protein: CSARDRDTQYF.

This chain uses TRBV28 with TRBJ2-5, with a possible D match to TRBD1 (5 bases). CDR1 MDHEN and CDR2 SYDVKM come from the germline V gene. Trimming cost V 3 bases and J 5 bases, with 16 bases left between them. The CDR3 contains 15 residues. The CDR3 bases are TGTGCCAGCAGTTTCCCGGACACTTTCGGGGAGACCCAGTACTTC. It is translated as CASSFPDTFGETQYF.

V gene TRBV5-5 combines with J gene TRBJ1-1; 9 bases align to TRBD1. The V gene end was trimmed by 3 bases and the J gene end by 1 base; junction bases not matched to a gene: 1. The CDR3 runs 14 residues. In germline, CDR1 is SGHKS, CDR2 YYEKEE (reference sequence). DNA for the CDR3: TGTGCCAGCAGCTGGGGACAGGGGAACACTGAAGCTTTCTTT. Its translation is CASSWGQGNTEAFF. The entire variable domain, with the rest obtained from reference TRBV5-5 and TRBJ1-1, is as follows: DAGVTQSPTHLIKTRGQQVTLRCSPISGHKSVSWYQQVLGQGPQFIFQYYEKEERGRGNFPDRFSARQFPNYSSELNVNALLLGDSALYLCASSWGQGNTEAFFGQGTRLTVV.

In DNA form, the CDR3 reads TGCAGCGTTGTGGGACAGGGTATCGCCCAGTACTTC. It is translated as CSVVGQGIAQYF. V usage is TRBV29-1 and J usage is TRBJ2-5, with 9 bases identical to TRBD1. The CDR3 runs to 12 residues. V lost 4 bases to trimming and J lost 9 bases; unmatched junction nucleotides: 6. CDR1 and CDR2 from the germline V gene are SQVTM and ANQGSEA.

This clone occurred once. This chain connects TRBV28 to TRBJ2-3; D not certain. This CDR3 is built from 13 residues. Between the trimmed V and J ends, which lost 3 bases and 7 bases, there was a span of 11 bases. Germline loops: CDR1 MDHEN, CDR2 SYDVKM. The chain's CDR3 is CASSLLGMNTQYF. The CDR3 bases are TGTGCCAGCAGTTTGTTGGGGATGAATACGCAGTATTTT.

The chain joins TRBV25-1 to TRBJ2-3; 8 bases align to TRBD2. Losses at the gene ends were 8 bases for V and 2 bases for J; bases not matched to a gene: 9. CDR3 length equals 15 residues. Germline V gives CDR1 MGHDK, CDR2 SYGVNS. The CDR3 loop is CASSPGGRPTDTQYF. The CDR3 nucleotides are TGTGCCAGCTCACCGGGGGGGCGTCCCACAGATACGCAGTATTTT.

The V gene is TRBV4-2, the J gene TRBJ2-3, with TRBD2 as a possible D gene (6 bases). The CDR3 spans 16 residues. V was trimmed by 0 bases and J by 4 bases, leaving 14 bases between them. CDR1 LGHNA and CDR2 YNFKEQ come from the germline V gene. The CDR3 here is CASSQEPGLLADTQYF. The CDR3 coding sequence is TGTGCCAGCAGCCAAGAACCGGGACTCCTGGCAGATACGCAGTATTTT.

The chain carries TRBV18 and TRBJ1-4, with D unclear. The CDR3 has 12 amino acids. CDR1 and CDR2 from the germline V gene are KGHSH and LQKENI. V was trimmed by 4 bases and J by 5 bases, leaving 5 bases between them. This CDR3 is CASSQSNEKLFF. The CDR3 DNA reads TGTGCCAGCTCACAATCAAATGAAAAACTGTTTTTT.

In this sample, this clone turned up a few times. The V and J genes are TRBV11-2 and TRBJ2-3; 8 nucleotides line up with TRBD2. CDR3 length: 15 residues. The germline CDR1 and CDR2 sequences are SGHAT and FQNNGV. After removal of 3 bases from V and 3 bases from J, the junction contained 5 bases not matched to a gene. The CDR3 spells CASSFRAGATDTQYF. For the CDR3, the DNA is TGTGCCAGCAGCTTTAGAGCGGGAGCAACAGATACGCAGTATTTT.

This clone was detected only a few times. The chain carries TRBV6-5 and TRBJ1-5; possible D gene TRBD1, 5 bases. This CDR3 region has 13 residues. Trimming cost V 6 bases and J 12 bases, with 18 bases left between them. Germline loops: CDR1 MNHEY, CDR2 SVGAGI. Written as DNA, the CDR3 is TGTGCCAGCAGCTTGGGACCCGAGCTGCTCCAGCATTTT. Amino acid sequence: CASSLGPELLQHF.

This clone was detected only once. The rearrangement uses TRBV28 and TRBJ1-4; 7 nucleotides line up with TRBD1. The CDR3 runs 15 residues. V trimming: 1 base; J trimming: 4 bases; junction bases outside the gene matches: 3. Germline V gene sequence: CDR1 MDHEN, CDR2 SYDVKM. Written as DNA, the CDR3 is TGTGCCAGCAGTTTATATCAGGGGGTTAATGAAAAACTGTTTTTT. Protein product: CASSLYQGVNEKLFF.

The genes are TRBV7-8 and TRBJ2-7, with D uncertain. The length of the CDR3 is 11 residues. Germline V lookup: CDR1 SGHVS, CDR2 FQNEAQ. The V end was cut by 5 bases, the J end by 5 bases, with 7 bases between. This CDR3 is CASSLQNEQYF. In DNA, the CDR3 is TGTGCCAGCAGCCTACAGAACGAGCAGTACTTC.

The chain is built from TRBV7-8 and TRBJ2-2; perhaps TRBD2 as D (6 bases). Deletions cut 6 bases from V and 0 bases from J, with 17 bases between. CDR1 is SGHVS, CDR2 FQNEAQ, per germline. The CDR3 runs 17 residues. CDR3 nucleotides: TGTGCCAGCAGGCTCGAAGGGACTCCGTCGAACACCGGGGAGCTGTTTTTT. It codes for CASRLEGTPSNTGELFF. Together with reference TRBV7-8 and TRBJ2-2, the CDR3 gives the full variable domain: GAGVSQSPRYKVAKRGQDVALRCDPISGHVSLFWYQQALGQGPEFLTYFQNEAQLDKSGLPSDRFFAERPEGSVSTLKIQRTQQEDSAVYLCASRLEGTPSNTGELFFGEGSRLTVL.